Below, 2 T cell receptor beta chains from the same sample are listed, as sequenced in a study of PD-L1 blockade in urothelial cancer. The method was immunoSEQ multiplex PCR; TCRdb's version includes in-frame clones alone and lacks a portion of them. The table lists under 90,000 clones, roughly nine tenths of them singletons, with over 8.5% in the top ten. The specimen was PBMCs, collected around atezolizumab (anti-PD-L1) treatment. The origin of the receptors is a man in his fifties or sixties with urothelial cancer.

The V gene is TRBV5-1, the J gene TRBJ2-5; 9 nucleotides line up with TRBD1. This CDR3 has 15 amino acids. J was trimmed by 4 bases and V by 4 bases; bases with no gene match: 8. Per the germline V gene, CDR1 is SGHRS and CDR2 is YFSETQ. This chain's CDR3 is CASSNTGTGSETQYF. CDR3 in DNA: TGCGCCAGCAGCAACACCGGGACAGGGTCAGAGACCCAGTACTTC. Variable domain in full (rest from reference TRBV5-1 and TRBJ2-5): KAGVTQTPRYLIKTRGQQVTLSCSPISGHRSVSWYQQTPGQGLQFLFEYFSETQRNKGNFPGRFSGRQFSNSRSEMNVSTLELGDSALYLCASSNTGTGSETQYFGPGTRLLVL.

The CDR3 DNA follows: TGTGCCAGCAGACCCTCGACTGTTGAAGCTTTCTTT. As protein: CASRPSTVEAFF. The V gene is TRBV7-2, the J gene TRBJ1-1, with no clear D. Germline lookup yields CDR1 SGHTA and CDR2 FQGNSA. The CDR3 length is 12 residues. V lost 6 bases to trimming and J lost 7 bases, with 12 bases between them.